Each of the 31 T cell receptor beta chains below was sequenced from the same sample in a study of blood T cell repertoires in COVID-19. Clones were read by immunoSEQ multiplex PCR, and TCRdb kept only the in-frame ones, dropping some. The sample includes approximately 150,000 clones, around four fifths of them seen just once. The sequenced material came from PBMCs or T cells enriched from blood (not recorded which). The origin of the receptors is a woman between 45 and 65 years old who had recovered from COVID-19.

The gene calls are TRBV10-3 and TRBJ2-1; D possibly corresponds to TRBD1 (5 bases). There are 12 residues in the CDR3. Germline loops: CDR1 ENHRY, CDR2 SYGVKD. With 6 bases removed from V and 10 bases from J, the gap between germline ends came to 13 bases. The CDR3 region is CAISDSYREQFF. In DNA form, the CDR3 reads TGTGCCATCAGCGACAGCTACCGAGAGCAGTTCTTC.

This clone came up once. The chain carries TRBV5-6 and TRBJ2-7, with 8 bases fitting TRBD1. The germline gives CDR1 SGHDT, CDR2 YYEEEE. Unmatched junction bases numbered 6, after V lost 2 bases and J lost 5 bases. This CDR3 comprises 14 residues. CDR3 protein: CASSLLGQGNEQYF. In nucleotides, the CDR3 is TGTGCCAGCAGCTTACTTGGACAGGGAAACGAGCAGTACTTC.

This clone has a single count. This chain connects TRBV28 to TRBJ1-1, with D tentatively TRBD1 (5 bases). The V gene's germline CDR1 is MDHEN and CDR2 SYDVKM. The CDR3 consists of 15 residues. The ends were cut back, 8 bases at V and 4 bases at J, with 20 bases in the middle. This CDR3 is CASRDTLGTSTEAFF. The CDR3 DNA reads TGTGCCAGCCGAGACACTTTAGGGACTAGCACTGAAGCTTTCTTT. The full variable domain, in which reference TRBV28 and TRBJ1-1 provide the parts outside the CDR3, is DVKVTQSSRYLVKRTGEKVFLECVQDMDHENMFWYRQDPGLGLRLIYFSYDVKMKEKGDIPEGYSVSREKKERFSLILESASTNQTSMYLCASRDTLGTSTEAFFGQGTRLTVV.

This chain links TRBV29-1 with TRBJ1-1; D is perhaps TRBD1 (5 bases). This CDR3 region has 13 residues. CDR1 and CDR2 from the germline V gene are SQVTM and ANQGSEA. V shed 7 bases and J shed 5 bases, with 17 bases lying between them. CDR3 protein: CSANRNARTEAFF. In nucleotides, the CDR3 is TGCAGCGCAAACAGGAATGCGAGAACTGAAGCTTTCTTT.

The chain is built from TRBV7-3 and TRBJ2-1; tentatively, D is TRBD2 (6 bases). CDR3 length: 13 amino acids. The V end was cut by 1 base, the J end by 7 bases, with 8 bases between. Germline V lookup: CDR1 SGHTA, CDR2 FQGTGA. CDR3 sequence (DNA): TGTGCCAGCAGCTTAATTCGGGGGAATGAGCAGTTCTTC. It translates to CASSLIRGNEQFF. The whole variable domain, remainder taken from reference TRBV7-3 and TRBJ2-1, is GAGVSQTPSNKVTEKGKYVELRCDPISGHTALYWYRQSLGQGPEFLIYFQGTGAADDSGLPNDRFFAVRPEGSVSTLKIQRTERGDSAVYLCASSLIRGNEQFFGPGTRLTVL.

V is TRBV28 and J is TRBJ2-3; 10 bases align to TRBD2. The germline V gene has CDR1 MDHEN and CDR2 SYDVKM. The junction had 5 bases not matched to a gene; V was cut back by 5 bases and J by 6 bases. This CDR3 is 14 amino acids long. CDR3 bases: TGTGCCAGCAGTAAGCGGGAGGGGCGCGATACGCAGTATTTT. Translating it yields CASSKREGRDTQYF.

This chain's CDR3 is CASRYTTGGYNEQFF. The CDR3 bases are TGTGCCAGCAGGTACACGACAGGGGGCTACAATGAGCAGTTCTTC. This chain uses TRBV6-5 with TRBJ2-1; 9 bases align to TRBD1. V lost 6 bases to trimming and J lost 3 bases; unmatched junction nucleotides: 6. The length of the CDR3 is 15 residues. Germline V gene sequence: CDR1 MNHEY, CDR2 SVGAGI.

The chain is built from TRBV6-5 and TRBJ2-2; D is perhaps TRBD1 (6 bases). The CDR3 is made up of 14 amino acids. Germline assignment: CDR1 MNHEY and CDR2 SVGAGI. V lost 11 bases and J lost 1, with 14 bases in between. CDR3 bases: TGTGCCTCACGATGGGGGCAGAACACCGGGGAGCTGTTTTTT. It specifies CASRWGQNTGELFF.

The V gene is TRBV29-1, the J gene TRBJ1-1; D is undetermined. V was clipped by 7 bases and J by 2 bases, with 8 bases between them. In germline, CDR1 is SQVTM, CDR2 ANQGSEA. The CDR3 length is 11 residues. In DNA form, the CDR3 reads TGCAGCGCCCGACAAAACACTGAAGCTTTCTTT. Translation: CSARQNTEAFF.

CDR3 nucleotide sequence: TGTGCCAGCGGATTGGGACTACCTTACGAGCAGTACTTC. It specifies CASGLGLPYEQYF. V is TRBV12-3 or TRBV12-4 and J is TRBJ2-7, with 7 bases matching TRBD2. Losses at the gene ends were 8 bases for V and 4 bases for J; bases not matched to a gene: 8. The CDR3 length is 13 residues.

The chain links TRBV7-9 to TRBJ2-1; 7 bases line up with TRBD2. The ends lost 5 bases at V and 8 bases at J; junction bases unmatched: 6. CDR3 length: 13 residues. Germline values: CDR1 SEHNR, CDR2 FQNEAQ (reference sequence). The CDR3 region has the DNA TGTGCCAGCAGCCTCTCAGCGGGATATGAGCAGTTCTTC. Its protein product is CASSLSAGYEQFF.

The chain joins TRBV6-1 to TRBJ2-1; 7 bases agree with TRBD1. Germline V gene data show CDR1 as MNHNS and CDR2 as SASEGT. This CDR3 is built from 14 residues. J was trimmed by 4 bases and V by 8 bases; bases with no gene match: 8. CDR3 bases: TGTGCCAGCGAGGGGGCTAGGGGTTACAATGAGCAGTTCTTC. The encoded protein is CASEGARGYNEQFF.

The CDR3 DNA follows: TGTGCCAGCAGCTTAGGGACGGGGAATTCACCCCTCCACTTT. As protein: CASSLGTGNSPLHF. The V and J genes are TRBV11-2 and TRBJ1-6; D gene ambiguous. V was clipped by 1 base and J by 7 bases, with 8 bases between them. The CDR3 consists of 14 residues. The V gene's germline CDR1 is SGHAT and CDR2 FQNNGV.

The chain has TRBV7-9 and TRBJ1-1, with D uncertain. V lost 3 bases to trimming and J lost 8 bases, with 7 bases between them. The CDR3 is made up of 11 amino acids. CDR1 is SEHNR and CDR2 is FQNEAQ in the germline V gene (reference sequence). The CDR3 spells CASSLGREAFF. CDR3 coding DNA: TGTGCCAGCAGCTTGGGCCGCGAAGCTTTCTTT.

The rearrangement links TRBV28 to TRBJ1-2, with 8 bases fitting TRBD1. Looked up from germline, CDR1 is MDHEN and CDR2 is SYDVKM. This CDR3 is 14 amino acids long. V gave up 5 bases and J gave up 6 bases; unmatched junction bases: 8. The CDR3: CASSPGQGRDGYTF. In nucleotides, the CDR3 is TGTGCCAGCAGTCCAGGACAGGGAAGGGATGGCTACACCTTC.

The rearrangement uses TRBV27 and TRBJ2-7; D gene uncertain. CDR1 MNHEY and CDR2 SMNVEV come from the germline V gene (reference sequence). Deletions cut 3 bases from V and 0 bases from J, with 9 bases between. This CDR3 is built from 14 residues. The CDR3 here is CASSFEVSSYEQYF. For the CDR3, the DNA is TGTGCCAGCAGTTTCGAGGTTAGCTCCTACGAGCAGTACTTC.

This chain links TRBV7-2 with TRBJ1-5; D not resolved. Germline loops: CDR1 SGHTA, CDR2 FQGNSA. The V and J ends lost 1 base and 9 bases respectively, with 13 bases between them. CDR3 length: 14 amino acids. The CDR3 sequence: CASSLGGRVRPQHF. The CDR3 DNA follows: TGTGCCAGCAGCTTAGGTGGGAGGGTGCGGCCCCAGCATTTT.

This sequence joins TRBV29-1 and TRBJ2-1, with 7 bases matching TRBD1. Germline V CDR1 and CDR2: SQVTM, ANQGSEA. This CDR3 contains 14 residues. After removal of 5 bases from V and 4 bases from J, the junction contained 8 bases not matched to a gene. The CDR3 region has the DNA TGCAGCGTTAAACCGGGACAGCGTTACAATGAGCAGTTCTTC. Translation: CSVKPGQRYNEQFF.

The chain is built from TRBV12-3 or TRBV12-4 and TRBJ2-1; D is ambiguous. This CDR3 spans 13 amino acids. V was trimmed by 3 bases and J by 10 bases, leaving 13 bases between them. CDR3 bases: TGTGCCAGCAGTTTTACAAGTTCTTACGAGCAGTTCTTC. Amino acid sequence: CASSFTSSYEQFF.

This chain connects TRBV6-2 or TRBV6-3 to TRBJ1-2; tentatively, D is TRBD1 (6 bases). Germline CDR1 reads MNHEY; CDR2 reads SVGEGT. Trimming removed 5 bases at V and 14 bases at J, with 15 bases between. The CDR3 consists of 11 residues. CDR3 nucleotide sequence: TGTGCCAGCAGTCCGCCGGGACACCTGACCTTC. Translating it yields CASSPPGHLTF.

This clone was observed once. V gene TRBV11-3 combines with J gene TRBJ2-5, with 9 bases fitting TRBD2. The CDR3 has 16 residues. Germline CDR1 and CDR2: SGHNT and YENEEA. V shed 1 base and J 6 bases; nucleotides not matched to a gene: 9. The CDR3 region is CASSLGYGGGAQTQYF. The CDR3 bases are TGTGCCAGCAGCTTAGGGTACGGCGGGGGGGCCCAGACCCAGTACTTC.

The chain has TRBV5-6 and TRBJ2-5; D is uncertain. The CDR3 contains 13 residues. V was clipped by 0 bases and J by 2 bases, with 5 bases between them. Germline lookup yields CDR1 SGHDT and CDR2 YYEEEE. For the CDR3, the DNA is TGTGCCAGCAGCTTGGGGCCTCAAGAGACCCAGTACTTC. Its protein is CASSLGPQETQYF. The complete variable domain, with remaining parts taken from reference TRBV5-6 and TRBJ2-5, reads DAGVTQSPTHLIKTRGQQVTLRCSPKSGHDTVSWYQQALGQGPQFIFQYYEEEERQRGNFPDRFSGHQFPNYSSELNVNALLLGDSALYLCASSLGPQETQYFGPGTRLLVL.

In its sample, this clone was seen once. V is TRBV10-3 and J is TRBJ1-5; D is possibly TRBD1 (5 bases). Germline CDR1 reads ENHRY; CDR2 reads SYGVKD. The CDR3 runs to 13 residues. V dropped 8 bases and J dropped 11 bases, with 19 bases sitting between them. Here the CDR3 DNA reads TGTGCCATCGGCGGGGGGTCGGATGCAGCCCAGCATTTT. It yields the protein CAIGGGSDAAQHF.

The chain couples TRBV28 to TRBJ2-7, with 7 positions matching TRBD2. The CDR3 spans 15 residues. Germline trimming cut 5 bases from V and 4 bases from J; bases unmatched to any gene: 11. The germline V gene encodes CDR1 MDHEN and CDR2 SYDVKM. CDR3 DNA: TGTGCCAGCAGTCCCCCCGGCGGGAGAAATTACGAGCAGTACTTC. Its translation is CASSPPGGRNYEQYF.

The rearrangement links TRBV28 to TRBJ1-4; D is possibly TRBD1 (5 bases). Trimming pared 5 bases from V and 8 bases from J, leaving 18 bases between. The CDR3 covers 15 residues. Per germline, CDR1 MDHEN and CDR2 SYDVKM. As DNA, the CDR3 is TGTGCCAGCAGTCCCTTGGGAAGGGGAGGGGAAAAACTGTTTTTT. As protein: CASSPLGRGGEKLFF.

This clone was seen a few times. This chain links TRBV19 with TRBJ2-7; 7 positions agree with TRBD1. V lost 2 bases and J lost 1; bases outside the gene matches: 5. The CDR3 consists of 15 residues. Germline CDR1 and CDR2: LNHDA and SQIVND (reference sequence). The CDR3: CASSISGTESYEQYF. CDR3 DNA: TGTGCCAGTAGTATATCAGGGACAGAGTCCTACGAGCAGTACTTC.

The chain links TRBV5-1 to TRBJ2-2; 9 nucleotides match TRBD1. Unmatched junction bases numbered 5, after V lost 5 bases and J lost 6 bases. The CDR3 totals 14 residues. CDR1 is SGHRS and CDR2 is YFSETQ in the germline V gene. CDR3 loop: CASRWGQGPGELFF. CDR3 DNA: TGCGCCAGCAGATGGGGACAGGGACCCGGGGAGCTGTTTTTT. The complete variable domain, with remaining parts taken from reference TRBV5-1 and TRBJ2-2, reads KAGVTQTPRYLIKTRGQQVTLSCSPISGHRSVSWYQQTPGQGLQFLFEYFSETQRNKGNFPGRFSGRQFSNSRSEMNVSTLELGDSALYLCASRWGQGPGELFFGEGSRLTVL.

The rearrangement links TRBV7-2 to TRBJ2-3, with D possibly TRBD2 on 6 matching bases. The CDR3 is 15 residues long. The V and J ends lost 1 base and 2 bases respectively, with 10 bases between them. Germline loops: CDR1 SGHTA, CDR2 FQGNSA. The CDR3: CASSLVGGPTDTQYF. In DNA, the CDR3 is TGTGCCAGCAGCTTAGTCGGGGGACCCACAGATACGCAGTATTTT. The whole variable domain, remainder taken from reference TRBV7-2 and TRBJ2-3, is GAGVSQSPSNKVTEKGKDVELRCDPISGHTALYWYRQSLGQGLEFLIYFQGNSAPDKSGLPSDRFSAERTGGSVSTLTIQRTQQEDSAVYLCASSLVGGPTDTQYFGPGTRLTVL.

The V gene is TRBV21-1, the J gene TRBJ1-5; no DNA check was done on the table's D call, TRBD1. TRBV21-1 is labeled a pseudogene. The CDR3 has 18 amino acids. The CDR3: CASSKPLDRGKGCQPQHF. For the CDR3, the DNA is TGTGCCAGCAGCAAACCCTTGGACAGGGGGAAAGGGTGTCAGCCCCAGCATTTT.

The chain joins TRBV6-5 to TRBJ2-2; a weak D match, TRBD1 (5 bases). The V gene's germline CDR1 is MNHEY and CDR2 SVGAGI. This CDR3 has 15 amino acids. Trimming cost V 7 bases and J 6 bases, with 18 bases left between them. The CDR3, as DNA: TGTGCCAGCAAACCCTCAGGGTATGGCGCCGGGGAGCTGTTTTTT. It yields the protein CASKPSGYGAGELFF.

The chain uses TRBV2 and TRBJ2-3; D is perhaps TRBD2 (5 bases). V was shortened by 7 bases and J by 0 bases, with 17 bases between the two germline ends. The CDR3 sequence is 16 residues long. Germline V gene sequence: CDR1 SNHLY, CDR2 FYNNEI. CDR3 sequence: CASIRQETGSTDTQYF. The CDR3, as DNA: TGTGCCAGCATCCGTCAGGAGACGGGAAGCACAGATACGCAGTATTTT. Combining the CDR3 with reference TRBV2 and TRBJ2-3 gives the whole variable domain EPEVTQTPSHQVTQMGQEVILRCVPISNHLYFYWYRQILGQKVEFLVSFYNNEISEKSEIFDDQFSVERPDGSNFTLKIRSTKLEDSAMYFCASIRQETGSTDTQYFGPGTRLTVL.